A selection of T cell receptor beta chains follows, all from one sample in a study of CD8+ T cells in alopecia areata. The assay was immunoSEQ multiplex PCR, and TCRdb's table has in-frame clones only and misses some. The table has approximately 59,000 clones, about 45% seen once. The sequenced sample was CD8+ T cells sorted from blood, obtained at week 0. These receptors originate from a human donor with alopecia areata. Each CDR3 is given with its conserved first and last residue. D genes are given only for firm matches. Clone size appears in some rows only: once, few, many, or a class for an expanded clone.

D gene	V gene	J gene	clone size	CDR3 DNA	CDR3 protein
TRBD1	TRBV7-9	TRBJ1-1	-	TGTGCCAGCAGCGGACAGGGGGCCCGTATGAACACTGAAGCTTTCTTT	CASSGQGARMNTEAFF
-	TRBV29-1	TRBJ1-2	few	TGCAGCGTTTTGGGTAGCTATGGCTACACCTTC	CSVLGSYGYTF
TRBD1	TRBV6-5	TRBJ2-7	-	TGTGCCAGCAGTTCTCTCCCCGGGACAGGGTCCTACGAGCAGTACTTC	CASSSLPGTGSYEQYF
TRBD2	TRBV30	TRBJ2-7	-	TGTGCCTGGAGGCCCGGGACTACCACCTACGAGCAGTACTTC	CAWRPGTTTYEQYF
TRBD2	TRBV27	TRBJ2-1	-	TGTGCCAGCACTGGACTAGCGATTGGTGAGCAGTTCTTC	CASTGLAIGEQFF
-	TRBV29-1	TRBJ2-7	few	TGCAGCGTTGAAGGGGGGGAGGTGGCGGCCTACGAGCAGTACTTC	CSVEGGEVAAYEQYF
-	TRBV7-9	TRBJ2-5	-	TGTGCCAGCAGCTCCCCGGCTAGCGAGCCTTCCGAGACCCAGTACTTC	CASSSPASEPSETQYF
TRBD1	TRBV23-1	TRBJ2-5	-	TGCGCCAGCAGTCAATCCCGGGACAGAGAAGAGACCCAGTACTTC	CASSQSRDREETQYF
-	TRBV15	TRBJ2-1	-	TGTGCCACCAGCGTCACCCGGGGGCGACACAATGAGCAGTTCTTC	CATSVTRGRHNEQFF
TRBD1	TRBV7-9	TRBJ2-7	once	TGTGCCAGCAGCTCTCCCGGGACAGGGGGTTACGAGCAGTACTTC	CASSSPGTGGYEQYF
TRBD1	TRBV19	TRBJ2-1	many	TGTGCCAGTAGGAAAGGGACAGGGGACAATGAGCAGTTCTTC	CASRKGTGDNEQFF
-	TRBV29-1	TRBJ1-2	-	TGCAGCGTTCCAAGACAGGTGACTCAGGGCTACACCTTC	CSVPRQVTQGYTF
-	TRBV29-1	TRBJ2-5	-	TGCAGCGTTGTGCGGTCGGAGACCCAGTACTTC	CSVVRSETQYF
-	TRBV2	TRBJ2-2	few	TGTGCCAGCAGTGGAGTAAGCACCGGGGAGCTGTTTTTT	CASSGVSTGELFF
TRBD2	TRBV7-6	TRBJ2-3	-	TGTGCCAGCAGCTTAGGTGGGAGGGCGACAGATACGCAGTATTTT	CASSLGGRATDTQYF
-	TRBV28	TRBJ2-7	few	TGTGCCAGCAGTCTGTACGAGCAGTACTTC	CASSLYEQYF
-	TRBV7-9	TRBJ2-1	-	TGTGCCAGCTCCGCGGAGAGCTCCTACAATGAGCAGTTCTTC	CASSAESSYNEQFF